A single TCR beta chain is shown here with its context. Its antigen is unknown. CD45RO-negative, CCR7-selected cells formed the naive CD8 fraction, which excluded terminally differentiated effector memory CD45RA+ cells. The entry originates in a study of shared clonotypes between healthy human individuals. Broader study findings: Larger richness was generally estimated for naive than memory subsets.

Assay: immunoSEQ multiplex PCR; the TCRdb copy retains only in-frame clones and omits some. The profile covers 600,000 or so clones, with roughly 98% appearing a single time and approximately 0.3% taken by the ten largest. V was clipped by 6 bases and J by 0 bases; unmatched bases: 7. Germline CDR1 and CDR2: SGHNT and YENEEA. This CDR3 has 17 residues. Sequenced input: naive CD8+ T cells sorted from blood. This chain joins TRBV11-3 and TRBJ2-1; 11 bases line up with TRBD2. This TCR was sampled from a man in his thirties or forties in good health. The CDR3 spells CASSSGTSGSSYNEQFF. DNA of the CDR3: TGTGCCAGCAGTTCCGGGACTAGCGGAAGCTCCTACAATGAGCAGTTCTTC.